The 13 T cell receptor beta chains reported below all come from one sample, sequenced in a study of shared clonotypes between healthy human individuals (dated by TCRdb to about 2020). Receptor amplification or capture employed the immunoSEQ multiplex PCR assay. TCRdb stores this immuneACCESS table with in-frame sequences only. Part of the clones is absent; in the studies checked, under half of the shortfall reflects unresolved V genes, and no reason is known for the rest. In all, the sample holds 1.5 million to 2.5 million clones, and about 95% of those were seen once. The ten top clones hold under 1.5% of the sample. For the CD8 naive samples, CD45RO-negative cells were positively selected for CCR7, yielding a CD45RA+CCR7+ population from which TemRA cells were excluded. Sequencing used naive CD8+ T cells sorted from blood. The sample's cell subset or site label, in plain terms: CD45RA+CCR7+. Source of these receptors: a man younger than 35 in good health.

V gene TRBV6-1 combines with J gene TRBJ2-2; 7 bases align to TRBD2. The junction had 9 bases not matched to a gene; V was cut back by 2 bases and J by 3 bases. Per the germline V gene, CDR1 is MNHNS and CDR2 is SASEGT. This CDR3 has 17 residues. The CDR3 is CASSEPKRGWDTGELFF. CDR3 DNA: TGTGCCAGCAGTGAACCTAAGCGGGGTTGGGACACCGGGGAGCTGTTTTTT.

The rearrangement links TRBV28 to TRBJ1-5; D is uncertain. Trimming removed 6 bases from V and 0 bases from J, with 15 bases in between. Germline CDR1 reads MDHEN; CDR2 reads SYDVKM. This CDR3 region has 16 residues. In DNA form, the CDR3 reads TGTGCCAGCAGCTCCGAGAGGGAGGATAGCAATCAGCCCCAGCATTTT. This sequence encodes CASSSEREDSNQPQHF.

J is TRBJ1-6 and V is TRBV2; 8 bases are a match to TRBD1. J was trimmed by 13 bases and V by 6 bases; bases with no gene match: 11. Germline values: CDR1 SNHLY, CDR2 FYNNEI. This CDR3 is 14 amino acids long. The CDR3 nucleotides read TGTGCCAGCAGGACAGGACAGGGCTATCGTCCCCTCCACTTT. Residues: CASRTGQGYRPLHF.

CDR3 DNA: TGTGCCAGTAGTATAGACCTAGCGATCGATCAGGGGGCGTCTAACTATGGCTACACCTTC. Translation gives CASSIDLAIDQGASNYGYTF. The rearrangement uses TRBV19 and TRBJ1-2, with 8 positions matching TRBD1. The CDR3 consists of 20 residues. The trim removed 0 bases at V and 0 bases at J, leaving 15 bases unmatched. Germline V gene lookup returns CDR1 LNHDA and CDR2 SQIVND (reference sequence).

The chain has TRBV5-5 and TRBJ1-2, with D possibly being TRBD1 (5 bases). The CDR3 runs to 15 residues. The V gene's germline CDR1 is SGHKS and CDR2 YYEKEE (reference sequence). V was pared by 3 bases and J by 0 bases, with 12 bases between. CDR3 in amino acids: CASSWAGTPNYGYTF. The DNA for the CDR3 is TGTGCCAGCAGCTGGGCCGGGACGCCTAACTATGGCTACACCTTC.

CDR3 amino acids: CASSLFIGTGLSYEQYF. As DNA, the CDR3 is TGTGCCAGCAGTTTATTTATCGGAACAGGGCTCTCCTACGAGCAGTACTTC. The gene calls are TRBV27 and TRBJ2-7; tentative D call: TRBD1 (6 bases). The CDR3 length is 17 residues. The germline CDR1 and CDR2 sequences are MNHEY and SMNVEV (reference sequence). Deletions cut 1 base from V and 0 bases from J, with 16 bases between.

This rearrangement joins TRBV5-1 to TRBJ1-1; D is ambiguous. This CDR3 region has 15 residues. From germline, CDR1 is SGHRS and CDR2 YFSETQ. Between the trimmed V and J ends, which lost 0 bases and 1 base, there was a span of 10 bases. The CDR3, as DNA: TGCGCCAGCAGCTTGGCGACCGGTACGAACACTGAAGCTTTCTTT. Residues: CASSLATGTNTEAFF. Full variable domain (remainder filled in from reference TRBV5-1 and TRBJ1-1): KAGVTQTPRYLIKTRGQQVTLSCSPISGHRSVSWYQQTPGQGLQFLFEYFSETQRNKGNFPGRFSGRQFSNSRSEMNVSTLELGDSALYLCASSLATGTNTEAFFGQGTRLTVV.

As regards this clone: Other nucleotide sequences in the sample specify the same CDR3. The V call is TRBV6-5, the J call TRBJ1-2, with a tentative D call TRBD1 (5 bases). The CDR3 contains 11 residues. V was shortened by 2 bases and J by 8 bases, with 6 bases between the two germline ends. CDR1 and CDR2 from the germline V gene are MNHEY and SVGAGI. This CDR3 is CASSYGDGYTF. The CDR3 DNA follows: TGTGCCAGCAGTTACGGGGACGGCTACACCTTC.

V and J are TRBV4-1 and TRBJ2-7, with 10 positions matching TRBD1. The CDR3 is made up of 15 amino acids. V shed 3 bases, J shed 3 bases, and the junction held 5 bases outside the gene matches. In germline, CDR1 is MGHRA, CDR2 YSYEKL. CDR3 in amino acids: CASSQGQGIDYEQYF. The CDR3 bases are TGCGCCAGCAGCCAGGGACAGGGGATAGACTACGAGCAGTACTTC.

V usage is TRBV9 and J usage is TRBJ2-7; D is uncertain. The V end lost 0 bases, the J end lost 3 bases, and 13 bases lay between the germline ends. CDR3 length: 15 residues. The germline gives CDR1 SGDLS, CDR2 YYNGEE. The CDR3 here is CASSVGSDPLYEQYF. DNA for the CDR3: TGTGCCAGCAGCGTAGGTTCTGACCCACTCTACGAGCAGTACTTC.

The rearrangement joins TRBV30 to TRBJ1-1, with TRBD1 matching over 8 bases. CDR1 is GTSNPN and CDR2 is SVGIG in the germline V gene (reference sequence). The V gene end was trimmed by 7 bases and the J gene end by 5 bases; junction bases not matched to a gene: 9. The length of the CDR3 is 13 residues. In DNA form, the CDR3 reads TGTGCCTATGACAGGGGAGGAGGTACTGAAGCTTTCTTT. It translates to CAYDRGGGTEAFF.

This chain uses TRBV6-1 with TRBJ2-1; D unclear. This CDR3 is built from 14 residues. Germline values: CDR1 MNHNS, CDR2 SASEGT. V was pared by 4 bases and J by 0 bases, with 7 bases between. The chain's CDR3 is CASSGTISYNEQFF. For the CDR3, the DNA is TGTGCCAGCAGTGGGACCATCTCCTACAATGAGCAGTTCTTC.

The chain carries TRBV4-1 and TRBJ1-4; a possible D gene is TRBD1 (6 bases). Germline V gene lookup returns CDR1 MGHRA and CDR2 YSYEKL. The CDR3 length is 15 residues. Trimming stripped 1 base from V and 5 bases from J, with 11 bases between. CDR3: CASSQVGQPNEKLFF. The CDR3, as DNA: TGCGCCAGCAGCCAAGTAGGACAGCCAAATGAAAAACTGTTTTTT.